The 9 T cell receptor beta chains below come from one sample, sequenced in a study of cytotoxic CD8 clonotypes in ibrutinib-treated CLL. The assay was immunoSEQ multiplex PCR, and TCRdb's table has in-frame clones only and misses some. The data hold 140,000 to 150,000 clones, with about 78% observed a single time. This sample comprised PBMCs, obtained after 24 months of ibrutinib treatment. Receptor source: a human donor with chronic lymphocytic leukemia.

This chain connects TRBV18 to TRBJ1-2, with 8 bases identical to TRBD1. V shed 5 bases and J 7 bases; nucleotides not matched to a gene: 9. From germline, CDR1 is KGHSH and CDR2 LQKENI. The CDR3 loop spans 14 amino acids. CDR3 sequence (DNA): TGTGCCAGCTCAACCCCCGCGGACAGGGTTGGCTACACCTTC. Its protein is CASSTPADRVGYTF.

This clone was recorded a few times. The V call is TRBV19, the J call TRBJ2-3; D might be TRBD1 or TRBD2, each matching 6 bases. Trimming took 5 bases from V and 6 from J, leaving 21 bases between them. From germline, CDR1 is LNHDA and CDR2 SQIVND (reference sequence). This CDR3 contains 16 residues. The CDR3 nucleotides are TGTGCCAGTAGTCGGGCTGGGGGGCCCCTCGGGGATACGCAGTATTTT. This translates into CASSRAGGPLGDTQYF. Filled out from reference TRBV19 and TRBJ2-3, the complete variable domain reads DGGITQSPKYLFRKEGQNVTLSCEQNLNHDAMYWYRQDPGQGLRLIYYSQIVNDFQKGDIAEGYSVSREKKESFPLTVTSAQKNPTAFYLCASSRAGGPLGDTQYFGPGTRLTVL.

The CDR3 coding sequence is TGTGCCAGCAGCTTACGGGGGGCCCCTAACTATGGCTACACCTTC. Translating it yields CASSLRGAPNYGYTF. This sequence joins TRBV7-9 and TRBJ1-2, with a weak D call TRBD1 (6 bases). V was clipped by 2 bases and J by 0 bases, with 10 bases between them. The length of the CDR3 is 15 residues. The V gene's germline CDR1 is SEHNR and CDR2 FQNEAQ (reference sequence).

This clone was found once. The V gene is TRBV11-1, the J gene TRBJ1-2, with a weak D call TRBD1 (5 bases). Germline values: CDR1 SGHAT, CDR2 FQDESV (reference sequence). The CDR3 runs to 13 residues. V gave up 3 bases and J gave up 2 bases, with 7 bases separating them. In DNA form, the CDR3 reads TGTGCCAGCAGCTTGGGGGGGAACTATGGCTACACCTTC. It translates to CASSLGGNYGYTF.

The chain uses TRBV5-1 and TRBJ2-7; 8 bases match TRBD1. The CDR3 totals 17 residues. The ends lost 2 bases at V and 2 bases at J; junction bases unmatched: 12. From germline, CDR1 is SGHRS and CDR2 YFSETQ. CDR3 amino acids: CASSFDRGRSHAYEQYF. The CDR3, as DNA: TGCGCCAGCAGCTTTGACAGGGGCCGCTCCCATGCCTACGAGCAGTACTTC.

This clone was counted only a few times. V gene TRBV27 combines with J gene TRBJ2-1; TRBD2 might be the D (6 bases). Between the trimmed V and J ends, which lost 1 base and 0 bases, there was a span of 10 bases. There are 16 residues in the CDR3. Germline loops: CDR1 MNHEY, CDR2 SMNVEV (reference sequence). The CDR3, as DNA: TGTGCCAGCAGTTTATTTGGGGGAGGCTCCTACAATGAGCAGTTCTTC. Translation gives CASSLFGGGSYNEQFF.

The chain joins TRBV7-9 to TRBJ1-6; a possible D gene is TRBD1 (5 bases). There are 16 residues in the CDR3. Germline CDR1 SEHNR, CDR2 FQNEAQ (reference sequence). V lost 3 bases and J 6 bases, leaving 15 bases between the germline ends. The CDR3 bases are TGTGCCAGCAGCTTTCCTCCGGGCAGGGCTAATTCACCCCTCCACTTT. Encoded protein: CASSFPPGRANSPLHF.

The V call is TRBV7-2, the J call TRBJ2-3; 10 nucleotides agree with TRBD1. The CDR3 is 18 amino acids. Germline V gene lookup returns CDR1 SGHTA and CDR2 FQGNSA. V lost 5 bases to trimming and J lost 0 bases; unmatched junction nucleotides: 11. The CDR3 DNA reads TGTGCCAGCAGCCGACAGGGGGCCGGGGGGACTAGCACAGATACGCAGTATTTT. It translates to CASSRQGAGGTSTDTQYF.

This chain connects TRBV30 to TRBJ2-1; perhaps TRBD1 as D (6 bases). Between the trimmed V and J ends, which lost 0 bases and 6 bases, there was a span of 9 bases. Per germline, CDR1 GTSNPN and CDR2 SVGIG (reference sequence). The CDR3 sequence is 13 residues long. CDR3 DNA: TGTGCCTGGAGTGTAGGGGGTGCCAATGAGCAGTTCTTC. Its translation: CAWSVGGANEQFF.